This T cell receptor (beta chain) was retrieved from a study of regulatory T cells in long-lasting Graves disease (dated by TCRdb to about 2021). About the study as a whole: Persistent Graves' disease was defined as persistently positive TSH receptor autoantibodies together with antithyroid drug treatment for over 5 years. The study took place in China and was registered as a clinical trial. Patients with persistent Graves' disease were compared with patients with newly diagnosed Graves' disease using TCR sequencing and RNA sequencing of peripheral blood. A total of some 35 samples underwent TCR sequencing, from about 13 patients with persistent Graves' disease and 20 patients with newly diagnosed Graves' disease. Persistent Graves' disease patients in the clinical cohort had taken antithyroid drugs for roughly ten years on average. Results and caveats for the whole study, not just this receptor: A larger number of public clonotypes was shared among persistent patients (over 2,500) than among newly diagnosed patients (around 880). Compared with newly diagnosed patients, persistent Graves' disease patients had lower TCR Shannon entropy and fewer highly expanded clones, which suggests clonal expansion. The small sample size was acknowledged by the authors as a limitation that may reduce accuracy. Because the primary lesion, thyroid tissue, could not be accessed, the study looked at peripheral blood alone. TRBV28, TRBJ1-2 and TRBJ2-5 were preferentially used in persistent disease, while TRBV20-1 and TRBJ2-1 were favored in newly diagnosed disease. Sequencing and analysis were limited to the TCR beta chain.

CDR1 and CDR2, per the germline V gene (reference sequence), are LNHDA and SQIVND. V is pared back by 7 bases and J by 0 bases, with 13 bases lying between the germline termini. The CDR3 runs 15 residues from the cysteine to the phenylalanine. Solely the CDR3 DNA is kept, with 45 bases framed from the first base. Comment on this clonotype: Its antigen target is currently unknown. No clone much larger than this one lies a single base away; base qualities are absent.

Read against the paper, the sample's time point label means: persistent/refractory GD, antithyroid drugs over 5 years with positive TRAb. RNA was extracted from PBMCs in TRIzol for both TCR sequencing and RNA sequencing. The diagnosis of Graves' disease followed American Thyroid Association guidelines. Patients were recruited from an endocrinology department in Xi'an, China. Each patient gave around 9.2 milliliters of peripheral blood, collected in an EDTA anticoagulant tube. Ficoll Paque Plus density gradient separation was used to isolate PBMCs, and no further T cell sorting was done. An Agilent 2100 Bioanalyzer and agarose gel were used to check RNA quality, and a NanoDrop 2000 was used to measure RNA concentration. Libraries were prepared through multiplex PCR. The sequencing machine was an Illumina HiSeq 4000. iRepertoire HTBI primers and Arm-PCR amplification of CDR3 regions were used to construct TCR beta libraries. Before sequencing, the PCR products went through gel purification. Under the source paper's analysis protocol: A total of fewer than 70 TRBV and approximately 15 TRBJ segments were identified across samples and were used for gene usage analysis of CDR3 amino acid clonotypes. COPE and FqMerger were used to merge filtered high-quality paired reads into contigs. BLAST was used to align contigs to the IMGT TRBV, TRBD and TRBJ reference genes, and CDR3 was defined following IMGT. Highly expanded clones were defined as clonotypes with a frequency above 0.1%. Repertoire diversity was measured by Shannon entropy, and V-J evenness by the Gini coefficient. Public clonotypes were defined as clonotypes shared by more than one individual. TCRdb applied fastp at Q25 and MiXCR to the public reads, then kept only in-frame beta chains. Rows with one shared CDR3 protein collapse into an entry with the most common genes and DNA. The V and J calls follow TCRdb's processing rather than the paper's. In this sample the table shows about 470,000 distinct CDR3 sequences, around 21% of which occur a single time. The ten largest clones capture 6.5% to 8% of the sample.

Recombination joined TRBV19 with TRBJ1-3, and TRBD1 may be the D gene, going by 6 matching bases. Sequencing used peripheral blood mononuclear cells (PBMCs), obtained when the disease was refractory, from a patient treated with antithyroid drugs. The TCR comes from a female donor with Graves disease. The CDR3 region reads CASTGAWNSGNTIYF. The base sequence is TGTGCCAGTACAGGGGCTTGGAACTCTGGAAACACCATATATTTT.